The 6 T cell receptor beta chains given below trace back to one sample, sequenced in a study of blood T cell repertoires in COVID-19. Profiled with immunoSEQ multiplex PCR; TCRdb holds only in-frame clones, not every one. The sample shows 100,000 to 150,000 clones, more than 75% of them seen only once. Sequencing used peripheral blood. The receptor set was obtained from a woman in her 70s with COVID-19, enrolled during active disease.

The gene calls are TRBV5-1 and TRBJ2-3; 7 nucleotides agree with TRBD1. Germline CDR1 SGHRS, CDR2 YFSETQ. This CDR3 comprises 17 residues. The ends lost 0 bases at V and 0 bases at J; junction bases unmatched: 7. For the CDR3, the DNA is TGCGCCAGCAGCTTGGCCATTCGGACAGGTAGCACAGATACGCAGTATTTT. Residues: CASSLAIRTGSTDTQYF.

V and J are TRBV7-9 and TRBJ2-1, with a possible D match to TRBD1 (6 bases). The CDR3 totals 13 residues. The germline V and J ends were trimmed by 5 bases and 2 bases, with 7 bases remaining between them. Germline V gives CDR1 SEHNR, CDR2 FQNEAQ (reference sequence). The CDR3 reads CASSRDTYNEQFF. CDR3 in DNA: TGTGCCAGCAGCCGGGACACCTACAATGAGCAGTTCTTC.

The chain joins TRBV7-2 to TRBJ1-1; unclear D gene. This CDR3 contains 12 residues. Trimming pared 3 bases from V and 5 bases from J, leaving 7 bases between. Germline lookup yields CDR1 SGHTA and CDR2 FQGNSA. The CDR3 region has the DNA TGTGCCAGCAGCTTCACGGGGACTGAAGCTTTCTTT. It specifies CASSFTGTEAFF.

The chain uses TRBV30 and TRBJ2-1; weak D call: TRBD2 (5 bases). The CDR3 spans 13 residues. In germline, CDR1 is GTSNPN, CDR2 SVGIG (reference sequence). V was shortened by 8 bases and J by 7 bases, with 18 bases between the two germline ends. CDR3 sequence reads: CAVTRGVGNEQFF. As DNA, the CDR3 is TGTGCCGTTACCCGGGGTGTGGGGAATGAGCAGTTCTTC.

The chain's CDR3 is CASSPVAGAGEQYF. The CDR3 coding sequence is TGTGCCAGCAGCCCCGTGGCAGGGGCGGGCGAGCAGTACTTC. This chain connects TRBV11-3 to TRBJ2-7, with a tentative D call TRBD1 (6 bases). Trimming removed 5 bases at V and 6 bases at J, with 17 bases between. The germline V gene encodes CDR1 SGHNT and CDR2 YENEEA. CDR3 length: 14 residues.

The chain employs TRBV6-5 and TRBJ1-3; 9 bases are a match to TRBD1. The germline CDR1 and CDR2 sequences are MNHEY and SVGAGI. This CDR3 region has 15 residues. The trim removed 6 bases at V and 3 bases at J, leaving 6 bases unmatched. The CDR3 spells CASRKQGAFGNTIYF. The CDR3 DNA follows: TGTGCCAGCAGGAAACAGGGGGCCTTTGGAAACACCATATATTTT.